The 13 T cell receptor beta chains listed next were all sequenced from one sample in a study of cytomegalovirus exposure and HLA in healthy donors. PCR was performed using 60 Vbeta and 13 Jbeta primers. Profiled with immunoSEQ multiplex PCR; TCRdb holds only in-frame clones, not every one. The sample includes fewer than 200,000 clones, around 78% of them seen just once. Sequenced sample: PBMCs. The origin of the receptors is a female donor in good health and CMV-seronegative.

This clone was counted once. The rearrangement links TRBV4-2 to TRBJ2-3; TRBD2 aligns across 14 bases. From germline, CDR1 is LGHNA and CDR2 YNFKEQ. This CDR3 has 21 residues. The trim removed 0 bases at V and 0 bases at J, leaving 11 bases unmatched. CDR3 residues: CASSQEGRLAGGPDSTDTQYF. The CDR3 DNA reads as TGTGCCAGCAGCCAAGAGGGAAGACTAGCGGGAGGGCCTGACAGCACAGATACGCAGTATTTT.

The chain uses TRBV28 and TRBJ1-5; D might be TRBD1 (6 bases). Germline V gene lookup returns CDR1 MDHEN and CDR2 SYDVKM. CDR3 length equals 16 residues. Deletions cut 2 bases from V and 3 bases from J, with 14 bases between. The DNA for the CDR3 is TGTGCCAGCAGTTTACCATTCGGACAGCCCAATCAGCCCCAGCATTTT. Protein product: CASSLPFGQPNQPQHF.

The gene calls are TRBV21-1 and TRBJ2-1; no DNA check was done on the table's D call, TRBD1. TRBV21-1 is a documented pseudogene. This CDR3 is built from 16 residues. The CDR3 region is CASSSKLGQGIPEQFF. CDR3 nucleotide sequence: TGTGCCAGCAGCAGCAAGTTGGGACAGGGGATCCCTGAGCAGTTCTTC.

The chain couples TRBV28 to TRBJ1-2; D is possibly TRBD1 (5 bases). The V gene lost 7 bases and the J gene lost 8 bases, with 20 bases spanning the gap. The CDR3 has 14 residues. The germline V gene has CDR1 MDHEN and CDR2 SYDVKM. In DNA form, the CDR3 reads TGTGCCAGCACCCGAATAGGCAGCCACAGGGGCTACACCTTC. The encoded protein is CASTRIGSHRGYTF.

The J gene is TRBJ2-7, the V gene TRBV4-3; the D is unclear. The germline V gene has CDR1 LGHNA and CDR2 YSLEER. This CDR3 is 12 amino acids long. V was clipped by 1 base and J by 6 bases, with 7 bases between them. The CDR3, as DNA: TGCGCCAGCAGCCAAGGTACATCCGAGCAGTACTTC. This translates into CASSQGTSEQYF.

This chain links TRBV27 with TRBJ1-6; 8 positions match TRBD1. Germline assignment: CDR1 MNHEY and CDR2 SMNVEV (reference sequence). The CDR3 is 16 amino acids. The V and J ends lost 1 base and 6 bases, in that order; junction bases with no gene match: 5. CDR3 region: CASSLWQGAGNSPLHF. CDR3 DNA sequence: TGTGCCAGCAGTTTATGGCAGGGGGCGGGTAATTCACCCCTCCACTTT.

The chain has TRBV4-3 and TRBJ1-4; D gene uncertain. This CDR3 has 15 amino acids. CDR1 and CDR2 from the germline V gene are LGHNA and YSLEER. The V and J ends lost 4 bases and 5 bases respectively, with 14 bases between them. CDR3 amino acids: CASSRRRGVNEKLFF. CDR3 bases: TGCGCCAGCAGCCGTCGACGCGGAGTAAATGAAAAACTGTTTTTT.

The V and J genes are TRBV7-6 and TRBJ1-6; TRBD1 matches 9 bases. Germline CDR1 reads SGHVS; CDR2 reads FNYEAQ. Losses at the gene ends were 11 bases for V and 8 bases for J; bases not matched to a gene: 13. This CDR3 comprises 15 residues. The CDR3, as DNA: TGTGCCTGTAGGAATACACAGGGGGCGCATTCACCCCTCCACTTT. Protein: CACRNTQGAHSPLHF.

This chain links TRBV28 with TRBJ2-5, with 9 bases lining up with TRBD2. The CDR3 sequence is 13 residues long. The junction had 9 bases not matched to a gene; V was cut back by 11 bases and J by 5 bases. CDR1 and CDR2 from the germline V gene are MDHEN and SYDVKM. DNA for the CDR3: TGTGCCCACGGGGGACTAGCAACGGAGACCCAGTACTTC. Translating gives CAHGGLATETQYF.

In this sample, this clone turned up a few times. One junction end disagrees with the germline gene, perhaps due to a read error. The V gene is TRBV5-6, the J gene TRBJ2-5; 8 bases agree with TRBD2. Germline values: CDR1 SGHDT, CDR2 YYEEEE. CDR3 length equals 13 residues. The CDR3: CASSPSPQRGYDF. CDR3 nucleotide sequence: TGTGCCAGCAGTCCGAGTCCCCAGCGGGGGTACGACTTC.

This clone was seen only once. The chain has TRBV11-2 and TRBJ2-4; 10 bases match TRBD1. This CDR3 has 16 amino acids. V lost 3 bases and J lost 6; bases outside the gene matches: 8. Germline V lookup: CDR1 SGHAT, CDR2 FQNNGV. The CDR3 nucleotides are TGTGCCAGCAGCTTCTCGGGGGACAGGGGATTAAACATTCAGTACTTC. This gives the protein CASSFSGDRGLNIQYF.

The rearrangement joins TRBV27 to TRBJ1-2, with D maybe TRBD1 (6 bases). The length of the CDR3 is 13 residues. The V end was cut by 5 bases, the J end by 3 bases, with 10 bases between. Germline CDR1 is MNHEY and CDR2 is SMNVEV (reference sequence). CDR3 amino acids: CASSPRTDYGYTF. The CDR3 DNA reads as TGTGCCAGCAGTCCAAGGACAGACTATGGCTACACCTTC.

This clone showed up just a few times. This chain links TRBV18 with TRBJ1-3; 9 nucleotides align to TRBD1. CDR1 and CDR2 (germline): KGHSH, LQKENI. CDR3 length: 17 residues. V gave up 3 bases and J gave up 4 bases; unmatched junction bases: 10. In DNA, the CDR3 is TGTGCCAGCTCACCCAACCGAAGGGGACAGGGAGGAAACACCATATATTTT. This encodes CASSPNRRGQGGNTIYF.